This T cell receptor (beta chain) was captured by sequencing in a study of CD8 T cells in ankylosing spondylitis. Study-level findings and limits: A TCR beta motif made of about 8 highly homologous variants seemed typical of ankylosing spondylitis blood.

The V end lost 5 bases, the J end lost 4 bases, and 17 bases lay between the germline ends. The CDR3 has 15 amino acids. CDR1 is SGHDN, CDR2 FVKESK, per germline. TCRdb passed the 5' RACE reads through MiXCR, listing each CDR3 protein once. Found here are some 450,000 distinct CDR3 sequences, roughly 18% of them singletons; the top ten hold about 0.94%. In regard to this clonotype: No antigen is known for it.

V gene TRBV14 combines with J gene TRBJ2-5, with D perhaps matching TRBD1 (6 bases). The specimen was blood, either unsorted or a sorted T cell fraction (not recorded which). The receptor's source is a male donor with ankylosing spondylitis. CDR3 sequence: CASSSTDSLAETQYF. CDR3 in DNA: TGTGCCAGCAGCTCAACGGACAGTTTGGCAGAGACCCAGTACTTC.